The sequence of this TCR beta chain was determined in a study of shared clonotypes between healthy human individuals. Findings of the study overall: Memory subsets generally showed lower estimated richness than naive subsets. An anticipated effect of sequencing depth on clonotype sharing among donors was recognized.

The repertoire was sequenced with immunoSEQ multiplex PCR; TCRdb's copy has only in-frame clones and lacks some. The data hold over a million clones, with approximately 96% observed a single time. In the case of this clone: Antigen: not known.

Donors, healthy HIV-negative adults, lacked recent acute infections or vaccinations. The sequenced material came from naive CD4+ T cells sorted from blood. Subset indicated: CD45RA+ positively selected. The clonotype originates from a man younger than 40 in good health.

The CDR3, as DNA: TGCGCCAGCAGAAAGTCTGGGGGTGAAAACGAGCAGTACTTC. Translating gives CASRKSGGENEQYF. The V and J genes are TRBV5-1 and TRBJ2-7; D might be TRBD1 or TRBD2, each matching 5 bases. Germline V lookup: CDR1 SGHRS, CDR2 YFSETQ. Trimming removed 5 bases from V and 5 bases from J, with 17 bases in between. The CDR3 loop spans 14 amino acids.